The 22 T cell receptor beta chains given below trace back to one sample, sequenced in a study of cytomegalovirus exposure and HLA in healthy donors. PCR involved 60 Vbeta and 13 Jbeta primers. The table came from immunoSEQ multiplex PCR; TCRdb's copy has only in-frame clones and leaves some out. The data show tens of thousands of clones, and the top ten clones hold 3.8%. Sequencing was performed on PBMCs. These receptors all stem from a female donor in good health and CMV-seropositive.

This chain joins TRBV7-9 and TRBJ1-2; D is perhaps TRBD1 (6 bases). The V end was cut by 0 bases, the J end by 4 bases, with 12 bases between. CDR3 size: 15 residues. The germline V gene encodes CDR1 SEHNR and CDR2 FQNEAQ (reference sequence). CDR3 nucleotides: TGTGCCAGCAGCTTAGCGACAGGCCCACTCTATGGCTACACCTTC. Protein sequence: CASSLATGPLYGYTF. The full variable domain, in which reference TRBV7-9 and TRBJ1-2 provide the parts outside the CDR3, is DTGVSQNPRHKITKRGQNVTFRCDPISEHNRLYWYRQTLGQGPEFLTYFQNEAQLEKSRLLSDRFSAERPKGSFSTLEIQRTEQGDSAMYLCASSLATGPLYGYTFGSGTRLTVV.

This chain uses TRBV4-2 with TRBJ2-3, with 8 bases that match TRBD1. Germline CDR1 and CDR2: LGHNA and YNFKEQ. The ends lost 3 bases at V and 1 base at J; junction bases unmatched: 6. The CDR3 runs to 16 residues. This chain's CDR3 is CASSQRQGAGTDTQYF. The CDR3 DNA follows: TGTGCCAGCAGCCAGAGGCAGGGGGCAGGCACAGATACGCAGTATTTT.

V usage is TRBV19 and J usage is TRBJ2-7; D perhaps matches TRBD2 (6 bases). The CDR3 covers 15 residues. Germline CDR1 is LNHDA and CDR2 is SQIVND (reference sequence). V lost 4 bases to trimming and J lost 2 bases, with 15 bases between them. This CDR3 reads CASSTTPAGPYEQYF. CDR3 nucleotides: TGTGCCAGTAGTACCACCCCGGCGGGGCCCTACGAGCAGTACTTC. The full variable domain, with the rest looked up from reference TRBV19 and TRBJ2-7, is DGGITQSPKYLFRKEGQNVTLSCEQNLNHDAMYWYRQDPGQGLRLIYYSQIVNDFQKGDIAEGYSVSREKKESFPLTVTSAQKNPTAFYLCASSTTPAGPYEQYFGPGTRLTVT.

The chain combines TRBV28 with TRBJ1-4; unclear D gene. V was shortened by 2 bases and J by 0 bases, with 13 bases between the two germline ends. The CDR3 loop spans 17 amino acids. Germline CDR1 reads MDHEN; CDR2 reads SYDVKM. The DNA for the CDR3 is TGTGCCAGCAGTTTAGTTTCGGAGGGCTCAACTAATGAAAAACTGTTTTTT. It encodes CASSLVSEGSTNEKLFF.

This chain uses TRBV7-2 with TRBJ2-3; D is perhaps TRBD1 (6 bases). The CDR3 runs to 17 residues. V shed 7 bases and J shed 0 bases, with 20 bases lying between them. The germline CDR1 and CDR2 sequences are SGHTA and FQGNSA. The CDR3 loop reads CASISYSGASSTDTQYF. The CDR3 DNA follows: TGTGCCAGCATTTCGTATTCAGGGGCGTCTAGCACAGATACGCAGTATTTT.

The V gene is TRBV19, the J gene TRBJ2-1, with 10 positions matching TRBD2. The CDR3 has 17 residues. With 4 bases clipped from V and 2 bases from J, the junction kept 8 bases outside the gene matches. Germline lookup yields CDR1 LNHDA and CDR2 SQIVND (reference sequence). This chain's CDR3 is CASSSSRTSGTYNEQFF. The CDR3, as DNA: TGTGCCAGTAGTAGCTCTCGGACTAGCGGAACCTACAATGAGCAGTTCTTC.

This chain links TRBV5-1 with TRBJ2-5, with TRBD2 matching 9 bases. CDR1 and CDR2 (germline): SGHRS, YFSETQ. V trimming: 0 bases; J trimming: 4 bases; junction bases outside the gene matches: 4. The CDR3 is 15 amino acids. The CDR3 loop is CASSLVGSGGETQYF. In nucleotides, the CDR3 is TGCGCCAGCAGCTTGGTCGGTAGCGGGGGAGAGACCCAGTACTTC. The full variable domain, rest sourced from reference TRBV5-1 and TRBJ2-5, is KAGVTQTPRYLIKTRGQQVTLSCSPISGHRSVSWYQQTPGQGLQFLFEYFSETQRNKGNFPGRFSGRQFSNSRSEMNVSTLELGDSALYLCASSLVGSGGETQYFGPGTRLLVL.

The rearrangement uses TRBV19 and TRBJ1-3; tentative D call: TRBD1 (6 bases). V lost 9 bases to trimming and J lost 0 bases, with 9 bases between them. CDR3 length: 13 amino acids. Germline CDR1 is LNHDA and CDR2 is SQIVND (reference sequence). The CDR3 here is CASRQASGNTIYF. In DNA form, the CDR3 reads TGTGCCAGCAGACAGGCCTCTGGAAACACCATATATTTT.

The CDR3 coding sequence is TGTGCCAGCTCACTGGGACAGGGGGCGGGTCAGCCCCAGCATTTT. It encodes CASSLGQGAGQPQHF. The chain uses TRBV18 and TRBJ1-5, with 12 bases aligning to TRBD1. Germline V gene lookup returns CDR1 KGHSH and CDR2 LQKENI. V shed 4 bases and J 6 bases; nucleotides not matched to a gene: 4. The CDR3 has 15 amino acids.

V gene TRBV6-1 combines with J gene TRBJ1-2, with 8 bases lining up with TRBD1. The length of the CDR3 is 15 residues. From germline, CDR1 is MNHNS and CDR2 SASEGT. V shed 6 bases and J 1 base; nucleotides not matched to a gene: 7. CDR3 coding DNA: TGTGCCAGCAGGCCCACGACAGGGGTTAACTATGGCTACACCTTC. Amino acid sequence: CASRPTTGVNYGYTF.

The V call is TRBV5-1, the J call TRBJ1-2; 7 positions agree with TRBD1. The junction had 7 bases not matched to a gene; V was cut back by 9 bases and J by 5 bases. This CDR3 is built from 12 residues. Germline V gene sequence: CDR1 SGHRS, CDR2 YFSETQ. CDR3 DNA sequence: TGCGCCACCCCACAGGGGTTGTATGGCTACACCTTC. It translates to CATPQGLYGYTF.

The chain recombines TRBV5-1 with TRBJ2-5; the match to TRBD1 covers 7 bases. The J segment lost 1 base and the V segment lost 4 bases, leaving 13 bases of the junction unmatched. The CDR3 spans 17 residues. The germline CDR1 and CDR2 sequences are SGHRS and YFSETQ. The CDR3 sequence: CASSRLRPGQAQETQYF. Here the CDR3 DNA reads TGCGCCAGCAGCCGACTCCGACCTGGACAGGCCCAAGAGACCCAGTACTTC.

The rearrangement uses TRBV7-9 and TRBJ1-3, with a tentative D call TRBD1 (6 bases). CDR3 length: 15 amino acids. Germline CDR1 and CDR2: SEHNR and FQNEAQ (reference sequence). The V and J ends lost 0 bases and 4 bases respectively, with 10 bases between them. The CDR3 loop reads CASSLAQGPGNTIYF. The CDR3 DNA reads TGTGCCAGCAGCTTAGCGCAGGGGCCCGGAAACACCATATATTTT. The complete variable domain, with remaining parts taken from reference TRBV7-9 and TRBJ1-3, reads DTGVSQNPRHKITKRGQNVTFRCDPISEHNRLYWYRQTLGQGPEFLTYFQNEAQLEKSRLLSDRFSAERPKGSFSTLEIQRTEQGDSAMYLCASSLAQGPGNTIYFGEGSWLTVV.

The V gene is TRBV19, the J gene TRBJ2-3; possibly TRBD2 for D (6 bases). CDR3 length equals 13 residues. V shed 8 bases and J shed 1 base, with 10 bases lying between them. CDR1 LNHDA and CDR2 SQIVND come from the germline V gene (reference sequence). The CDR3 nucleotides are TGTGCCAGTCGGAGGGCGGGCACAGATACGCAGTATTTT. It is translated as CASRRAGTDTQYF.

DNA of the CDR3: TGTGCCAGCAGTCCTCGGGAGGGCCTCTACAATGAGCAGTTCTTC. The encoded protein is CASSPREGLYNEQFF. This sequence joins TRBV2 and TRBJ2-1, with TRBD2 matching 8 bases. V lost 5 bases and J lost 3; bases outside the gene matches: 6. There are 15 residues in the CDR3. CDR1 SNHLY and CDR2 FYNNEI come from the germline V gene.

The chain carries TRBV6-8 and TRBJ1-5; 7 nucleotides agree with TRBD1. The CDR3 runs to 17 residues. From germline, CDR1 is MNHGY and CDR2 SAAAGT. Trimming cost V 4 bases and J 2 bases; bases outside gene matches: 11. In DNA form, the CDR3 reads TGTGCCAGCAGTTTCAAACAGGGGTCGGGTGGCAATCAGCCCCAGCATTTT. It specifies CASSFKQGSGGNQPQHF.

The chain links TRBV11-1 to TRBJ2-1; TRBD2 matches 8 bases. Germline V lookup: CDR1 SGHAT, CDR2 FQDESV (reference sequence). V shed 4 bases and J 5 bases; nucleotides not matched to a gene: 4. The CDR3 consists of 14 residues. Here the CDR3 reads CASSSGTRHNEQFF. The DNA for the CDR3 is TGTGCCAGCAGCTCCGGGACTAGACACAATGAGCAGTTCTTC.

The chain has TRBV4-3 and TRBJ2-3; tentative D call: TRBD1 (5 bases). CDR3 size: 17 residues. Germline V CDR1 and CDR2: LGHNA, YSLEER. The V end was cut by 3 bases, the J end by 2 bases, with 18 bases between. CDR3 region: CASSHLVSGSDTDTQYF. The CDR3 DNA follows: TGCGCCAGCAGCCATCTCGTGTCAGGGTCGGACACAGATACGCAGTATTTT.

This sequence joins TRBV7-2 and TRBJ1-1; TRBD1 aligns across 9 bases. CDR3 size: 15 residues. V lost 4 bases, J lost 8 bases, and 11 bases stayed unmatched. Looked up from germline, CDR1 is SGHTA and CDR2 is FQGNSA. CDR3 coding DNA: TGTGCCAGCAGCTCCCCCGGGACAGGGCTGTTCGAAGCTTTCTTT. Its translation is CASSSPGTGLFEAFF.

The genes are TRBV7-9 and TRBJ1-4; no clear D gene. Trimming took 9 bases from V and 3 from J, leaving 11 bases between them. CDR1 SEHNR and CDR2 FQNEAQ come from the germline V gene (reference sequence). The CDR3 runs 13 residues. CDR3 amino acids: CASLEVSNEKLFF. DNA of the CDR3: TGTGCCAGTCTCGAGGTTTCTAATGAAAAACTGTTTTTT.

The CDR3 loop is CASGEWGDRVEKLFF. The CDR3 DNA sequence: TGTGCCAGCGGGGAGTGGGGGGACAGGGTTGAAAAACTGTTTTTT. V gene TRBV19 combines with J gene TRBJ1-4; TRBD1 matches 9 bases. The germline V gene encodes CDR1 LNHDA and CDR2 SQIVND (reference sequence). Trimming cost V 9 bases and J 7 bases; bases outside gene matches: 12. The CDR3 extends over 15 amino acids. The full variable domain, completed using reference TRBV19 and TRBJ1-4, is DGGITQSPKYLFRKEGQNVTLSCEQNLNHDAMYWYRQDPGQGLRLIYYSQIVNDFQKGDIAEGYSVSREKKESFPLTVTSAQKNPTAFYLCASGEWGDRVEKLFFGSGTQLSVL.

The chain carries TRBV5-6 and TRBJ2-2; weak D call: TRBD2 (5 bases). This CDR3 spans 15 amino acids. Germline loops: CDR1 SGHDT, CDR2 YYEEEE. V lost 4 bases and J 6 bases, leaving 16 bases between the germline ends. The CDR3 is CASSVPLKRAGELFF. The CDR3 region has the DNA TGTGCCAGCAGCGTGCCCCTCAAGAGGGCCGGGGAGCTGTTTTTT.